The 28 T cell receptor beta chains below all came from one sample that was sequenced in a study of T cells in Graves' hyperthyroidism and ophthalmopathy. Amplified TCR beta CDR3 regions came from RNA transcripts. The TCR CDR3 first-round RT-PCR relied on the HTBI primer set. TCRdb called the multiplex PCR reads again in MiXCR, with one record for every CDR3 protein. The table lists over 700,000 distinct CDR3 sequences, 35% to 45% of them singletons. Source material: blood. These receptors came from a man between 18 and 29 years old with Graves' hyperthyroidism.

This clonotype was detected many times. This CDR3 is CAISEKDMENTEAFF. The CDR3 DNA is TGTGCCATCAGTGAGAAGGACATGGAGAACACTGAAGCTTTCTTT. The V gene is TRBV10-3, the J gene TRBJ1-1; the D gene is possibly TRBD1 (5 bases). The CDR3 has 15 amino acids. Germline values: CDR1 ENHRY, CDR2 SYGVKD. V was cut by 2 bases and J by 1 base, with 11 bases left in between.

This chain uses TRBV15 with TRBJ2-3; D perhaps matches TRBD2 (5 bases). The CDR3 has 18 residues. Germline values: CDR1 LNHNV, CDR2 YYDKDF (reference sequence). Trimming took 1 base from V and 0 from J, leaving 17 bases between them. DNA for the CDR3: TGTGCCACCAGCAGAGGGTATGACTACCGAACTAGCACAGATACGCAGTATTTT. Translating it yields CATSRGYDYRTSTDTQYF. The full variable domain, completed using reference TRBV15 and TRBJ2-3, is DAMVIQNPRYQVTQFGKPVTLSCSQTLNHNVMYWYQQKSSQAPKLLFHYYDKDFNNEADTPDNFQSRRPNTSFCFLDIRSPGLGDTAMYLCATSRGYDYRTSTDTQYFGPGTRLTVL.

This clonotype was observed many times. The chain employs TRBV7-9 and TRBJ1-2, with D possibly being TRBD1 (5 bases). Germline-derived CDR1 and CDR2 are SEHNR and FQNEAQ (reference sequence). With 5 bases removed from V and 1 base from J, the gap between germline ends came to 17 bases. This CDR3 is 16 amino acids long. This CDR3 is CASSRQVGEINYGYTF. CDR3 nucleotide sequence: TGTGCCAGCAGCCGACAAGTGGGGGAAATTAACTATGGCTACACCTTC.

V gene TRBV11-2 combines with J gene TRBJ1-5; D unresolved. This CDR3 is built from 14 residues. The V gene's germline CDR1 is SGHAT and CDR2 FQNNGV. Trimming took 5 bases from V and 2 from J, leaving 10 bases between them. The CDR3: CASSRMAGNQPQHF. In DNA form, the CDR3 reads TGTGCCAGCAGCCGGATGGCGGGCAATCAGCCCCAGCATTTT.

There are many counts of this clonotype. The chain is built from TRBV4-1 and TRBJ2-7; no firm D call. Per the germline V gene, CDR1 is MGHRA and CDR2 is YSYEKL. The CDR3 spans 14 residues. Trimming removed 0 bases from V and 5 bases from J, with 11 bases in between. The CDR3: CASSQDRGRNEQYF. CDR3 bases: TGCGCCAGCAGCCAAGATCGAGGCAGAAACGAGCAGTACTTC.

A few counts support this clonotype. This CDR3 reads CASSFTSWTGTGELFF. The CDR3 DNA sequence: TGTGCCAGCAGCTTTACTAGTTGGACAGGCACCGGGGAGCTGTTTTTT. The gene calls are TRBV7-8 and TRBJ2-2; TRBD1 matches at 7 bases. Looked up from germline, CDR1 is SGHVS and CDR2 is FQNEAQ. CDR3 length: 16 residues. The junction had 8 bases not matched to a gene; V was cut back by 3 bases and J by 4 bases.

The V gene is TRBV29-1, the J gene TRBJ1-5, with TRBD1 matching over 10 bases. The CDR3 is 15 residues long. Germline CDR1 reads SQVTM; CDR2 reads ANQGSEA. Trimming took 3 bases from V and 1 from J; bases not matched to a gene: 3. Written as DNA, the CDR3 is TGCAGCGTTGAGGGGGGACAGGGGAGCAATCAGCCCCAGCATTTT. Protein product: CSVEGGQGSNQPQHF.

This clonotype has ten or more counts. This chain connects TRBV7-9 to TRBJ1-1; D unresolved. This CDR3 contains 13 residues. Germline V gene data show CDR1 as SEHNR and CDR2 as FQNEAQ (reference sequence). V dropped 5 bases and J dropped 0 bases, with 7 bases sitting between them. The CDR3 DNA sequence: TGTGCCAGCAGCCGACCCATGAACACTGAAGCTTTCTTT. This codes for CASSRPMNTEAFF.

This chain joins TRBV11-2 and TRBJ2-5, with TRBD2 identical over 11 bases. Trimming removed 4 bases from V and 3 bases from J; junction bases left unmatched: 7. The CDR3 contains 16 residues. CDR1 and CDR2 from the germline V gene are SGHAT and FQNNGV. Here the CDR3 reads CASSSHLAGGEETQYF. The CDR3 DNA is TGTGCCAGCAGCTCTCATCTAGCGGGAGGAGAAGAGACCCAGTACTTC.

The chain recombines TRBV9 with TRBJ2-7; 7 bases agree with TRBD2. Germline CDR1 and CDR2: SGDLS and YYNGEE. The CDR3 runs to 13 residues. V dropped 7 bases and J dropped 6; count of bases not matched to a gene: 10. The chain's CDR3 is CASHGIGGIEQYF. Here the CDR3 DNA reads TGTGCCAGCCACGGAATCGGGGGGATCGAGCAGTACTTC.

There are many counts of this clonotype. The chain has TRBV2 and TRBJ2-7, with D possibly matching TRBD2 (5 bases). V shed 6 bases and J shed 3 bases, with 6 bases lying between them. CDR1 and CDR2 from the germline V gene are SNHLY and FYNNEI. The CDR3 has 11 residues. This CDR3 reads CASRRGYEQYF. As DNA, the CDR3 is TGTGCCAGCAGACGGGGCTACGAGCAGTACTTC.

This chain links TRBV10-3 with TRBJ2-7, with 8 bases that match TRBD2. The DNA matches TRBJ2-4 better at its end, which makes the J call doubtful. The CDR3 is 12 amino acids. Germline V gene sequence: CDR1 ENHRY, CDR2 SYGVKD. The CDR3 loop reads CAVLSGADIQYF. In DNA, the CDR3 is TGTGCCGTTCTTAGCGGGGCCGACATTCAGTACTTC.

The genes are TRBV5-1 and TRBJ2-7; TRBD2 matches at 8 bases. Germline V gene data show CDR1 as SGHRS and CDR2 as YFSETQ. The CDR3 is made up of 14 amino acids. The ends lost 0 bases at V and 6 bases at J; junction bases unmatched: 5. CDR3 residues: CASSLGREASEQYF. CDR3 sequence (DNA): TGCGCCAGCAGCTTGGGGCGGGAGGCGTCCGAGCAGTACTTC.

This chain connects TRBV7-9 to TRBJ2-7; TRBD1 matches at 8 bases. The trim removed 5 bases at V and 1 base at J, leaving 7 bases unmatched. The CDR3 runs 15 residues. Germline assignment: CDR1 SEHNR and CDR2 FQNEAQ (reference sequence). CDR3 in amino acids: CASSLSRDRSYEQYF. The DNA of the CDR3 is TGTGCCAGCAGCCTATCCCGGGACAGGTCCTACGAGCAGTACTTC.

The chain employs TRBV7-2 and TRBJ2-7; 7 bases align to TRBD1. The CDR3 spans 14 residues. The germline V gene has CDR1 SGHTA and CDR2 FQGNSA. The ends lost 5 bases at V and 2 bases at J; junction bases unmatched: 6. The CDR3 here is CASSRRDSPYEQYF. The CDR3 DNA reads TGTGCCAGCAGCCGACGGGACAGTCCCTACGAGCAGTACTTC.

The CDR3 DNA reads TGTGCCAGCAGCTTAGGGGTTCAGGGCAGCACTGAAAAACTGTTTTTT. It translates to CASSLGVQGSTEKLFF. The chain has TRBV7-6 and TRBJ1-4; tentative D call: TRBD1 (5 bases). The germline V gene encodes CDR1 SGHVS and CDR2 FNYEAQ. This CDR3 contains 16 residues. V gave up 1 base and J gave up 7 bases, with 16 bases separating them.

The chain has TRBV6-1 and TRBJ2-5; 14 positions agree with TRBD2. The ends lost 6 bases at V and 5 bases at J; junction bases unmatched: 11. The germline V gene encodes CDR1 MNHNS and CDR2 SASEGT. This CDR3 is built from 17 residues. The CDR3 sequence: CASSLRPGLAGVETQYF. In nucleotides, the CDR3 is TGTGCCAGCAGCCTCAGACCGGGACTAGCGGGAGTGGAGACCCAGTACTTC.

CDR3 sequence (DNA): TGTGCCAGCAGCCAAGCATACGTCCCGGCGGTAGACTACGAGCAGTACTTC. Protein product: CASSQAYVPAVDYEQYF. The chain links TRBV7-9 to TRBJ2-7; no definite D call. This CDR3 is built from 17 residues. Trimming pared 5 bases from V and 3 bases from J, leaving 23 bases between. The germline gives CDR1 SEHNR, CDR2 FQNEAQ (reference sequence).

This sequence joins TRBV4-2 and TRBJ1-2; no reliable D call. Per the germline V gene, CDR1 is LGHNA and CDR2 is YNFKEQ. CDR3 length equals 13 residues. The V end was cut by 1 base, the J end by 3 bases, with 6 bases between. The chain's CDR3 is CASSQVEHYGYTF. In DNA, the CDR3 is TGTGCCAGCAGCCAAGTTGAGCACTATGGCTACACCTTC.

This clonotype was found once. This chain connects TRBV7-2 to TRBJ2-2; D may be TRBD1 or TRBD2 (5 bases each). CDR1 SGHTA and CDR2 FQGNSA come from the germline V gene. The CDR3 covers 18 residues. Trimming removed 5 bases from V and 5 bases from J, with 24 bases in between. The CDR3 here is CASSVVGRRDGGTGELFF. CDR3 sequence (DNA): TGTGCCAGCAGCGTAGTAGGCCGCAGGGATGGAGGAACCGGGGAGCTGTTTTTT.

This clonotype was seen many times. The rearrangement uses TRBV19 and TRBJ2-5, with a weak D call TRBD1 (5 bases). V was trimmed by 0 bases and J by 5 bases, leaving 7 bases between them. The CDR3 sequence is 13 residues long. From germline, CDR1 is LNHDA and CDR2 SQIVND (reference sequence). The CDR3 region is CASSIDQGETQYF. DNA for the CDR3: TGTGCCAGTAGTATAGATCAGGGCGAGACCCAGTACTTC.

The chain has TRBV2 and TRBJ1-1; a weak D match, TRBD1 (5 bases). CDR1 SNHLY and CDR2 FYNNEI come from the germline V gene. The CDR3 has 15 residues. Deletions cut 1 base from V and 5 bases from J, with 14 bases between. DNA for the CDR3: TGTGCCAGCAGTGAAGAAGGTGTCGGGGGGACTGAAGCTTTCTTT. Translated, it gives CASSEEGVGGTEAFF.

This clonotype appeared many times. The gene calls are TRBV15 and TRBJ1-2; unclear D gene. V was trimmed by 0 bases and J by 8 bases, leaving 10 bases between them. Germline-derived CDR1 and CDR2 are LNHNV and YYDKDF (reference sequence). The CDR3 runs to 13 residues. CDR3 in DNA: TGTGCCACCAGCAGAGAGCAGTCGGGAGGCTACACCTTC. Translating it yields CATSREQSGGYTF.

V gene TRBV6-5 combines with J gene TRBJ1-2, with TRBD1 identical over 9 bases. Per germline, CDR1 MNHEY and CDR2 SVGAGI. V shed 6 bases and J 8 bases; nucleotides not matched to a gene: 7. The CDR3 totals 13 residues. The CDR3 reads CASRATGGRGYTF. DNA for the CDR3: TGTGCCAGCAGGGCGACAGGGGGACGGGGCTACACCTTC.

This clonotype was found a few times. The chain is built from TRBV7-9 and TRBJ1-1, with D unclear. Per germline, CDR1 SEHNR and CDR2 FQNEAQ (reference sequence). CDR3 length: 14 amino acids. The ends were cut back, 1 base at V and 3 bases at J, with 9 bases in the middle. The CDR3 is CASSLVIPDTEAFF. CDR3 in DNA: TGTGCCAGCAGCTTAGTGATCCCGGACACTGAAGCTTTCTTT.

At least ten counts were recorded for this clonotype. The genes are TRBV7-2 and TRBJ1-5; TRBD1 matches at 8 bases. Trimming took 2 bases from V and 7 from J; bases not matched to a gene: 7. The CDR3 contains 15 residues. CDR1 SGHTA and CDR2 FQGNSA come from the germline V gene. The CDR3 DNA is TGTGCCAGCAGCTTACAGGGACAGGCTGGACAGCCCCAGCATTTT. This translates into CASSLQGQAGQPQHF. The full variable domain, rest sourced from reference TRBV7-2 and TRBJ1-5, is GAGVSQSPSNKVTEKGKDVELRCDPISGHTALYWYRQSLGQGLEFLIYFQGNSAPDKSGLPSDRFSAERTGGSVSTLTIQRTQQEDSAVYLCASSLQGQAGQPQHFGDGTRLSIL.

The rearrangement links TRBV7-8 to TRBJ2-5; TRBD1 matches 9 bases. Germline CDR1 SGHVS, CDR2 FQNEAQ. V shed 6 bases, J shed 6 bases, and the junction held 8 bases outside the gene matches. This CDR3 comprises 14 residues. CDR3 protein: CASRTTGGLKTQYF. The CDR3 bases are TGTGCCAGCAGGACGACAGGGGGTCTAAAGACCCAGTACTTC.

This clonotype has ten or more counts. V usage is TRBV14 and J usage is TRBJ1-6, with 8 bases fitting TRBD1. There are 15 residues in the CDR3. V dropped 1 base and J dropped 9; count of bases not matched to a gene: 5. The V gene's germline CDR1 is SGHDN and CDR2 FVKESK. The CDR3 reads CASSQARTGTSPLHF. Written as DNA, the CDR3 is TGTGCCAGCAGCCAAGCCCGGACAGGGACTTCACCCCTCCACTTT.